This passage covers 9 T cell receptor beta chains from one sample sequenced in a study of lymphopenia after photon versus proton radiotherapy. The table came from immunoSEQ multiplex PCR; TCRdb's copy has only in-frame clones and leaves some out. The profile covers about 22,000 clones, with about 89% appearing a single time and around 10% taken by the ten largest. The sample here was peripheral blood, taken from a patient treated with proton-based radiotherapy. These receptors were taken from an elderly man with esophageal cancer.

V is TRBV7-9 and J is TRBJ1-4; the D is unclear. CDR1 is SEHNR and CDR2 is FQNEAQ in the germline V gene (reference sequence). V lost 5 bases and J 8 bases, leaving 18 bases between the germline ends. The CDR3 extends over 15 amino acids. The CDR3: CASSRGRVGGEKLFF. The DNA for the CDR3 is TGTGCCAGCAGCAGAGGTAGGGTGGGAGGCGAAAAACTGTTTTTT.

This clone was seen only once. The rearrangement joins TRBV4-2 to TRBJ1-3, with TRBD1 as a possible D gene (5 bases). V gave up 8 bases and J gave up 2 bases, with 25 bases separating them. The length of the CDR3 is 18 residues. Germline V lookup: CDR1 LGHNA, CDR2 YNFKEQ. The CDR3 here is CASGPRLPRGRTGNTIYF. As DNA, the CDR3 is TGTGCCAGCGGCCCCCGTCTCCCGCGGGGGAGGACTGGAAACACCATATATTTT.

The chain is built from TRBV27 and TRBJ1-1, with D hard to call. V was clipped by 2 bases and J by 0 bases, with 10 bases between them. The CDR3 contains 15 residues. CDR1 and CDR2 (germline): MNHEY, SMNVEV (reference sequence). Here the CDR3 DNA reads TGTGCCAGCAGTTTAAGGTCAGCCATGAACACTGAAGCTTTCTTT. Its translation is CASSLRSAMNTEAFF.

V usage is TRBV28 and J usage is TRBJ1-5, with D maybe TRBD1 (5 bases). Germline CDR1 is MDHEN and CDR2 is SYDVKM. The ends were cut back, 5 bases at V and 0 bases at J, with 5 bases in the middle. The CDR3 contains 13 residues. The CDR3 sequence is CASSGHSNQPQHF. The CDR3 coding sequence is TGTGCCAGCAGTGGACATAGCAATCAGCCCCAGCATTTT.

This clone has more than one count but fewer than ten. This chain uses TRBV11-2 with TRBJ1-1, with 8 positions matching TRBD1. The CDR3 totals 15 residues. V dropped 5 bases and J dropped 3; count of bases not matched to a gene: 8. The germline V gene has CDR1 SGHAT and CDR2 FQNNGV. The CDR3 bases are TGTGCCAGCAGCAACATCGGACAGGGCCACACTGAAGCTTTCTTT. Residues: CASSNIGQGHTEAFF.

This clone was seen a handful of times. V is TRBV6-1 and J is TRBJ1-1; no firm D call. CDR1 and CDR2 from the germline V gene are MNHNS and SASEGT. The CDR3 runs 11 residues. Trimming cost V 7 bases and J 4 bases, with 7 bases left between them. In DNA, the CDR3 is TGTGCCAGCATCTGGGGCACTGAAGCTTTCTTT. Protein: CASIWGTEAFF.

This clone has only a few counts. V and J are TRBV9 and TRBJ1-2; D is unclear. Trimming stripped 4 bases from V and 7 bases from J, with 17 bases between. The germline CDR1 and CDR2 sequences are SGDLS and YYNGEE. CDR3 length: 14 amino acids. The CDR3 DNA reads TGTGCCAGCAGCTCTCAAAGAAGAGGGAGTGGCTACACCTTC. It yields the protein CASSSQRRGSGYTF. Full variable domain (rest looked up from reference TRBV9 and TRBJ1-2): DSGVTQTPKHLITATGQRVTLRCSPRSGDLSVYWYQQSLDQGLQFLIQYYNGEERAKGNILERFSAQQFPDLHSELNLSSLELGDSALYFCASSSQRRGSGYTFGSGTRLTVV.

The J gene is TRBJ1-3, the V gene TRBV7-5. TRBV7-5 is assigned pseudogene status. The CDR3 covers 16 residues. The CDR3 reads CVRSLADSSSGNTIYF. Written as DNA, the CDR3 is TGTGTCAGAAGCTTAGCGGACTCAAGCTCTGGAAACACCATATATTTT.

This rearrangement joins TRBV5-1 to TRBJ2-1; D may correspond to TRBD1 or TRBD2 (5 bases each). V lost 4 bases, J lost 1 base, and 18 bases lay in between. The CDR3 has 17 residues. Per the germline V gene, CDR1 is SGHRS and CDR2 is YFSETQ. The CDR3 region is CASSPGTYLTSYNEQFF. Written as DNA, the CDR3 is TGCGCCAGCAGCCCGGGGACCTATCTAACTTCCTACAATGAGCAGTTCTTC.